This TCR beta chain was observed in a study of cytomegalovirus exposure and HLA in healthy donors. The CDR3 totals 16 residues. Germline CDR1 and CDR2: SGHRS and YFSETQ. J lost 4 bases, V lost 0 bases, and 5 bases had no gene match. Use of 60 Vbeta and 13 Jbeta primers characterized the PCR. Sequencing used immunoSEQ multiplex PCR; TCRdb keeps in-frame clones, though not all of them. The table has roughly 140,000 clones, approximately 80% seen once; the top ten hold 2.4%. Findings and caveats of the study: Relative to the approximately 700-donor mean, N-insertions were reportedly fewer in an Asian-associated ancestry cluster in a later analysis.

To note about this clone: What it binds is unknown.

The sample comprised PBMCs. This receptor was obtained from a young woman in good health and CMV-seropositive. This chain connects TRBV5-1 to TRBJ2-3; 10 positions match TRBD2. CDR3: CASSLAASGGADTQYF. In DNA form, the CDR3 reads TGCGCCAGCAGCTTGGCGGCGAGCGGGGGGGCAGATACGCAGTATTTT.